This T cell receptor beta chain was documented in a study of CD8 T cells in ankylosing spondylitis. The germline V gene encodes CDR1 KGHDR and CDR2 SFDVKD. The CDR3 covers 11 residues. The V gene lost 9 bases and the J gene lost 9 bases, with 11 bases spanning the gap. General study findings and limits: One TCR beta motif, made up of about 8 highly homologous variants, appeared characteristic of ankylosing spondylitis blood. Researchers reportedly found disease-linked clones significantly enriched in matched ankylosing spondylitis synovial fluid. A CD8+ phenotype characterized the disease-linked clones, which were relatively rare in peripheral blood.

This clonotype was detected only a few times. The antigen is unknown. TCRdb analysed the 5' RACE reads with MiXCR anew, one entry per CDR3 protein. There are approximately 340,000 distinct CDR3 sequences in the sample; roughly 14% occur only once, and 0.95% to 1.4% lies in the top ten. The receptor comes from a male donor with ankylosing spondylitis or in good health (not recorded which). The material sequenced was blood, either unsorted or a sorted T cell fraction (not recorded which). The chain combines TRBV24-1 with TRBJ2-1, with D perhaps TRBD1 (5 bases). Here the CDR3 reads CATPVGPEQFF. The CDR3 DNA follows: TGTGCCACCCCGGTGGGGCCTGAGCAGTTCTTC.